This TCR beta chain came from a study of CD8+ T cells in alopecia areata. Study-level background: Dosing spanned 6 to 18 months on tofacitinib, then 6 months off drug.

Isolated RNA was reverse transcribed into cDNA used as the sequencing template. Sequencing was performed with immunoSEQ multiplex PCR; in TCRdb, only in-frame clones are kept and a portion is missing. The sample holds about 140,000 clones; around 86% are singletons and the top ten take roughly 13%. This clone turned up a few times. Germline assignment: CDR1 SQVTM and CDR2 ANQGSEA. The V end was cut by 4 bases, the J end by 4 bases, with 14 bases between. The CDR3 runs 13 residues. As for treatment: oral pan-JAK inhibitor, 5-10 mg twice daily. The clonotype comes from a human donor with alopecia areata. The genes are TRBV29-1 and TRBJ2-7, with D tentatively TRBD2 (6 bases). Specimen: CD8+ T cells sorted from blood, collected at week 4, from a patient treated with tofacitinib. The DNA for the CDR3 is TGCAGCGTTGGAGGAGGGAAGGGTTACGAGCAGTACTTC. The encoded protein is CSVGGGKGYEQYF.